The 31 T cell receptor beta chains in this list originate from one sample, sequenced in a study of CD8+CD57+ T cells in acquired aplastic anemia. An expansion of CD8+CD57+ cells by flow cytometry had been shown in patients chosen for sequencing. Genomic DNA templated the TCR beta VDJ and CDR3 profiling. One entry per CDR3 protein results from TCRdb running MiXCR on the reads. Counted here are fewer than 250,000 distinct CDR3 sequences, around 49% occurring once; the ten biggest clones make up just under 20%. The sample taken for sequencing was sorted CD4+, CD8+, or CD8+CD57+ T cells (not recorded which) from PBMCs. The receptors shown here come from a human donor with aplastic anemia.

This clonotype occurred many times. The CDR3 bases are TGTGCCAGCAGCCAAGGGCTAGTGGAGACCCAGTACTTC. It encodes CASSQGLVETQYF. This rearrangement joins TRBV3-1 to TRBJ2-5; no firm D call. This CDR3 comprises 13 residues. V was trimmed by 1 base and J by 5 bases, leaving 8 bases between them. The germline CDR1 and CDR2 sequences are LGHDT and YNNKEL (reference sequence).

About this clonotype itself: One end of the junction is discordant with germline, which a read error may explain. The genes are TRBV7-8 and TRBJ1-1, with TRBD1 identical over 7 bases. Germline CDR1 reads SGHVS; CDR2 reads FQNEAQ. This CDR3 spans 15 amino acids. CDR3 region: CASSRMTGRDTEAFF. CDR3 nucleotides: TGCGCCAGCAGCCGCATGACAGGGAGGGACACTGAAGCTTTCTTT.

This chain uses TRBV9 with TRBJ2-5; the match to TRBD1 covers 7 bases. The J segment lost 4 bases and the V segment lost 4 bases, leaving 7 bases of the junction unmatched. CDR1 and CDR2 from the germline V gene are SGDLS and YYNGEE. This CDR3 has 14 residues. The CDR3 DNA reads TGTGCCAGCAGCCACGACAGGGCCAGAGAGACCCAGTACTTC. As protein: CASSHDRARETQYF.

The V call is TRBV7-9, the J call TRBJ1-4; D not certain. CDR3 length: 15 residues. Germline CDR1 and CDR2: SEHNR and FQNEAQ (reference sequence). Between the trimmed V and J ends, which lost 5 bases and 0 bases, there was a span of 10 bases. CDR3 sequence (DNA): TGTGCCAGCAGCCCCTCCTTGGCAACTAATGAAAAACTGTTTTTT. This translates into CASSPSLATNEKLFF.

The rearrangement links TRBV10-1 to TRBJ2-7, with 12 bases lining up with TRBD1. Germline CDR1 reads WNHNN; CDR2 reads SYGVQD (reference sequence). CDR3 length equals 15 residues. Germline trimming cut 5 bases from V and 5 bases from J; bases unmatched to any gene: 7. This chain's CDR3 is CASSQPGQGADEQYF. CDR3 coding DNA: TGCGCCAGCAGTCAACCGGGACAGGGGGCCGACGAGCAGTACTTC.

The chain has TRBV5-4 and TRBJ1-2; D may be TRBD1 (5 bases). The CDR3 has 16 amino acids. The germline gives CDR1 SGHNT, CDR2 YYREEE (reference sequence). V was shortened by 1 base and J by 4 bases, with 17 bases between the two germline ends. CDR3: CASSLWGGQGSYGYTF. The CDR3 DNA follows: TGTGCCAGCAGCTTGTGGGGCGGGCAGGGTTCCTATGGCTACACCTTC.

The genes are TRBV11-2 and TRBJ2-1; D is undetermined. Between the trimmed V and J ends, which lost 2 bases and 6 bases, there was a span of 8 bases. The CDR3 spans 13 residues. CDR1 is SGHAT, CDR2 FQNNGV, per germline. CDR3 coding DNA: TGTGCCAGCAGCTTACCGGCCCTCAATGAGCAGTTCTTC. Its protein product is CASSLPALNEQFF.

This clonotype has just a few counts. The chain is built from TRBV20-1 and TRBJ1-5, with 9 bases fitting TRBD1. The germline V gene has CDR1 DFQATT and CDR2 SNEGSKA (reference sequence). This CDR3 is 16 amino acids long. With V trimmed by 4 bases and J by 6 bases, 13 bases remained unmatched. The chain's CDR3 is CSAMGGTGRPGQPQHF. CDR3 nucleotides: TGCAGTGCTATGGGGGGGACAGGGAGACCTGGTCAGCCCCAGCATTTT.

Many counts were recorded for this clonotype. The CDR3 DNA reads as TGCGCCAGCAGCTTAGCCCCGGGGGCAGGCGAGCAGTACTTC. Encoded protein: CASSLAPGAGEQYF. V is TRBV5-1 and J is TRBJ2-7; D may be TRBD1 or TRBD2 (6 bases each). V dropped 2 bases and J dropped 6 bases, with 15 bases sitting between them. This CDR3 has 14 amino acids. Germline-derived CDR1 and CDR2 are SGHRS and YFSETQ.

V is TRBV7-9 and J is TRBJ2-5, with TRBD1 matching over 9 bases. V gave up 5 bases and J gave up 0 bases; unmatched junction bases: 4. This CDR3 has 15 amino acids. Germline CDR1 and CDR2: SEHNR and FQNEAQ (reference sequence). CDR3: CASSRQGGYQETQYF. The CDR3 nucleotides are TGTGCCAGCAGCCGACAGGGGGGGTACCAAGAGACCCAGTACTTC.

The chain couples TRBV10-3 to TRBJ2-5, with TRBD2 identical over 7 bases. Trimming took 2 bases from V and 11 from J; bases not matched to a gene: 5. The CDR3 spans 12 residues. Germline loops: CDR1 ENHRY, CDR2 SYGVKD. The CDR3 loop is CAISEGAGEQYF. The CDR3 DNA is TGTGCCATCAGTGAGGGGGCGGGAGAGCAGTACTTC.

This clonotype showed up many times. The V and J genes are TRBV19 and TRBJ2-7; D ambiguous. Trimming left V 1 base short and J 2 bases short, with 12 bases between. CDR1 LNHDA and CDR2 SQIVND come from the germline V gene (reference sequence). The CDR3 consists of 15 residues. The CDR3 here is CASSIAVGETYEQYF. CDR3 bases: TGTGCCAGTAGTATAGCGGTTGGGGAAACCTACGAGCAGTACTTC.

This clonotype was counted a single time. This chain connects TRBV10-3 to TRBJ2-5, with 8 positions matching TRBD1. V lost 10 bases and J lost 5; bases outside the gene matches: 6. This CDR3 is 12 amino acids long. Per germline, CDR1 ENHRY and CDR2 SYGVKD. CDR3 in DNA: TGTGCCACACAGGGGGATGCGGAGACCCAGTACTTC. Its protein product is CATQGDAETQYF.

This clonotype was detected many times. V gene TRBV7-2 combines with J gene TRBJ1-1; D uncertain. The CDR3 extends over 13 amino acids. Trimming cost V 2 bases and J 8 bases, with 12 bases left between them. Per germline, CDR1 SGHTA and CDR2 FQGNSA. This CDR3 is CASSLWLPLEAFF. Written as DNA, the CDR3 is TGTGCCAGCAGCTTATGGCTCCCTCTCGAAGCTTTCTTT.

The V call is TRBV12-3 or TRBV12-4, the J call TRBJ1-5, with D possibly being TRBD1 (6 bases). Trimming cost V 5 bases and J 7 bases, with 12 bases left between them. The CDR3 covers 13 residues. As DNA, the CDR3 is TGTGCCAGCAGTACCACAGGGAGACAGCCCCAGCATTTT. It is translated as CASSTTGRQPQHF.

The rearrangement joins TRBV6-4 to TRBJ1-1, with D tentatively TRBD1 (5 bases). Trimming removed 0 bases at V and 5 bases at J, with 10 bases between. CDR1 and CDR2 (germline): MRHNA, SNTAGT. The CDR3 contains 14 residues. The CDR3 DNA sequence: TGTGCCAGCAGTGACTCGGGGGGAAAAACTGAAGCTTTCTTT. Its protein product is CASSDSGGKTEAFF.

V and J are TRBV5-4 and TRBJ2-3; TRBD2 is a possible D gene (6 bases). Germline V gene sequence: CDR1 SGHNT, CDR2 YYREEE (reference sequence). V lost 1 base to trimming and J lost 4 bases, with 19 bases between them. The CDR3 has 17 residues. This chain's CDR3 is CASSLRRGAHSADTQYF. In nucleotides, the CDR3 is TGTGCCAGCAGCTTGAGGAGGGGCGCTCATAGCGCAGATACGCAGTATTTT.

This chain links TRBV15 with TRBJ1-5, with D uncertain. CDR1 LNHNV and CDR2 YYDKDF come from the germline V gene (reference sequence). The CDR3 is 14 amino acids. V was trimmed by 1 base and J by 11 bases, leaving 15 bases between them. The CDR3 region is CATSRGVAGRAQHF. In DNA form, the CDR3 reads TGTGCCACCAGCAGAGGGGTAGCGGGGAGGGCCCAGCATTTT.

The chain has TRBV29-1 and TRBJ1-1; tentatively, D is TRBD1 (5 bases). CDR1 and CDR2 from the germline V gene are SQVTM and ANQGSEA. The length of the CDR3 is 13 residues. The CDR3 sequence is CTSSEGKGSEAFF. The CDR3 DNA reads as TGCACTAGCTCCGAGGGTAAGGGGTCTGAAGCTTTCTTT.

CDR3 protein: CASSQGSGQGYSPLHF. The CDR3 DNA sequence: TGTGCCAGCAGCCAAGGTTCCGGACAGGGGTACTCACCCCTCCACTTT. The chain joins TRBV7-4 to TRBJ1-6, with 9 positions matching TRBD1. Germline CDR1 and CDR2: SGHVT and SQSDAQ. With V trimmed by 5 bases and J by 10 bases, 12 bases remained unmatched. The CDR3 totals 16 residues.

This clonotype was picked up a small number of times. V and J are TRBV20-1 and TRBJ1-5; no reliable D call. V shed 1 base and J shed 3 bases, with 7 bases lying between them. Germline lookup yields CDR1 DFQATT and CDR2 SNEGSKA (reference sequence). This CDR3 is built from 13 residues. CDR3 amino acids: CSARAGNNQPQHF. The CDR3 region has the DNA TGCAGTGCTAGAGCTGGGAACAATCAGCCCCAGCATTTT.

This chain joins TRBV29-1 and TRBJ2-1; no reliable D call. CDR3 size: 12 residues. Deletions cut 4 bases from V and 4 bases from J, with 8 bases between. Germline lookup yields CDR1 SQVTM and CDR2 ANQGSEA. The CDR3 here is CSVAHRYNEQFF. The DNA for the CDR3 is TGCAGCGTTGCCCACAGATACAATGAGCAGTTCTTC.

The J gene is TRBJ1-4, the V gene TRBV10-1; the D is unclear. V lost 5 bases to trimming and J lost 5 bases, with 15 bases between them. CDR1 is WNHNN, CDR2 SYGVQD, per germline (reference sequence). There are 15 residues in the CDR3. DNA of the CDR3: TGCGCCAGCAGTACCTACCGGACGGCGAATGAAAAACTGTTTTTT. Translating gives CASSTYRTANEKLFF.

At least ten counts were recorded for this clonotype. The rearrangement uses TRBV5-1 and TRBJ2-1; 9 positions match TRBD2. The V gene's germline CDR1 is SGHRS and CDR2 YFSETQ. Germline trimming cut 6 bases from V and 6 bases from J; bases unmatched to any gene: 10. The CDR3 covers 15 residues. This chain's CDR3 is CASTAGGGSSNEQFF. For the CDR3, the DNA is TGCGCCAGCACGGCGGGGGGGGGCTCTAGCAATGAGCAGTTCTTC.

The table lists this clonotype with many counts. This chain links TRBV11-3 with TRBJ2-5; tentatively, D is TRBD2 (7 bases). The CDR3 runs to 18 residues. Trimming removed 3 bases from V and 5 bases from J, with 25 bases in between. The germline V gene has CDR1 SGHNT and CDR2 YENEEA. The CDR3 DNA reads TGTGCCAGCAGCTTTAGGACGGGGGCGCCCCGGGGGGACGAGACCCAGTACTTC. This sequence encodes CASSFRTGAPRGDETQYF.

This clonotype showed up many times. CDR3 nucleotides: TGTGCCAGCTCAGAGGCCGGGACAGGGGCTTCACCCCTCCACTTT. This codes for CASSEAGTGASPLHF. This chain connects TRBV18 to TRBJ1-6, with 10 nucleotides matching TRBD1. V shed 5 bases, J shed 9 bases, and the junction held 7 bases outside the gene matches. Germline loops: CDR1 KGHSH, CDR2 LQKENI. The CDR3 totals 15 residues.

A few counts support this clonotype. This may be a read error: a much more frequent sequence differs by one nucleotide. As the CDR3 is not closed by the conserved phenylalanine or tryptophan, this likely results from a read error. The genes are TRBV29-1 and TRBJ1-1; TRBD1 might be the D (6 bases). Germline V gives CDR1 SQVTM, CDR2 ANQGSEA. The CDR3 covers 13 residues. V was cut by 7 bases and J by 4 bases, with 16 bases left in between. CDR3 residues: CSAGEGTGTEAFL. CDR3 coding DNA: TGCAGCGCAGGGGAGGGCACTGGCACTGAAGCTTTCCTT.

The genes are TRBV14 and TRBJ1-2; D gene ambiguous. The germline V and J ends were trimmed by 0 bases and 5 bases, with 13 bases remaining between them. The CDR3 totals 15 residues. Germline-derived CDR1 and CDR2 are SGHDN and FVKESK. CDR3 nucleotides: TGTGCCAGCAGCCAAGAGTCGGGCATCGTTTATGGCTACACCTTC. Its protein product is CASSQESGIVYGYTF.

J is TRBJ1-4 and V is TRBV6-4, with a weak D call TRBD1 (5 bases). Trimming stripped 8 bases from V and 5 bases from J, with 21 bases between. CDR1 and CDR2 from the germline V gene are MRHNA and SNTAGT. The CDR3 extends over 16 amino acids. CDR3 DNA: TGTGCCAGCTCATCCTCTCCCGGGACTAGAAATGAAAAACTGTTTTTT. This encodes CASSSSPGTRNEKLFF.

The chain has TRBV5-1 and TRBJ2-6; TRBD2 matches at 14 bases. The germline CDR1 and CDR2 sequences are SGHRS and YFSETQ. The CDR3 consists of 21 residues. V gave up 4 bases and J gave up 0 bases; unmatched junction bases: 12. DNA of the CDR3: TGCGCCAGCAGCGCCTGGACTAGCGGGGGGTCCCTATTCTCTGGGGCCAACGTCCTGACTTTC. The encoded protein is CASSAWTSGGSLFSGANVLTF.

As to this clonotype: Possible read error: a much larger clone is one base away. This chain uses TRBV7-8 with TRBJ1-4; perhaps TRBD1 as D (5 bases). Trimming shortened V by 5 bases and J by 4 bases, and 14 bases separated the two germline ends. Germline assignment: CDR1 SGHVS and CDR2 FQNEAQ. This CDR3 is built from 15 residues. CDR3 DNA: TGTGCCAGCAGCATCCACGGGGCCCTTAATGAAAAACTGTTTTTT. It yields the protein CASSIHGALNEKLFF.